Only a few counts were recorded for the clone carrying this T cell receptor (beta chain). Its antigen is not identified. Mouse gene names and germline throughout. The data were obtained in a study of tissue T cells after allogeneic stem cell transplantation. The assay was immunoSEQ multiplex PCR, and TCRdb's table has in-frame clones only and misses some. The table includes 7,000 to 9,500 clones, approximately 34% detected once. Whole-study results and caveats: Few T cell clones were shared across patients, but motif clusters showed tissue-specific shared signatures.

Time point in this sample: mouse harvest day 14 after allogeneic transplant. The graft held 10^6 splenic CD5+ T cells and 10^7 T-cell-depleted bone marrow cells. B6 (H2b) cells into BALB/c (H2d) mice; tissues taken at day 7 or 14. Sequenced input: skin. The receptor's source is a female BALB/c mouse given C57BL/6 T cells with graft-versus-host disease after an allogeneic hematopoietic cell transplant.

CDR3 DNA (partial): TGTGCAAGCAGCTTAGGTCGGGGGACCTATGAACAGTAC. It translates to CASSLGRGTYEQY. In full, the CDR3 reads CASSLGRGTYEQYF. The rearrangement uses TRBV16 and TRBJ2-7, with D perhaps given as TRBD1 or TRBD2 (5 bases each). The CDR3 is cut off 1 residue early in the read; its end comes from the germline J gene. Germline V gene lookup returns CDR1 SGHSA and CDR2 FRNQAP. The CDR3 runs to 14 residues. Trimming pared 1 base from V and 2 bases from J, leaving 9 bases between.